Reported below is one T cell receptor (beta chain). The target of this receptor is not known. Per-nucleotide qualities are absent, and no much larger clonotype sits a single base away. From the cysteine through the phenylalanine, the CDR3 covers 14 amino acids. The entry retains the CDR3 DNA only, 42 bases that are in frame from base 1. The V end loses 4 bases and the J end loses 2 bases, and a stretch of 11 bases separates them. CDR1 and CDR2 were assigned from the germline V gene (reference sequence) as SGHNT and YYREEE. These data are taken from a study of shared clonotypes between healthy human individuals (TCRdb year 2020). Background on the whole study: The cohort included three men and two women between 18 and 49 years of age. Leukapheresis yielded between about 0.8 and 9.5 billion PBMCs per donor. Per donor, three plates each were used for CD4 naive and CD4 memory, two for CD8 naive, and one for CD8 memory. To estimate repertoire size and how much clonotypes are shared between individuals, the study performed deep sequencing of blood TCR repertoires from roughly five healthy adults. Libraries were prepared and TCR repertoires were sequenced by different laboratories using diverse techniques, in order to increase sequencing depth and limit assay-specific biases.

Using the deep immunoSEQ assay, TCR CDR3 regions were amplified from genomic DNA by multiplex PCR. Genomic DNA extracted from each cell subset was distributed evenly over all wells of several immunoSEQ 96-well plates, and each plate served as one replicate. For sorted subsets, about 200 ng genomic DNA, equal to tens of thousands of T cell genomes, was loaded into each replicate PCR. Purified libraries were quantified with a Qubit 3.0 fluorometer, sized on a Bioanalyzer 2100, and re-quantified with the KAPA Library Quantification kit. Each immunoSEQ 96-well plate was sequenced on its own single-read 150-cycle Illumina NextSeq 550 flow cell. Processing in the source paper ran as follows. Because only junctional sequences without quality scores were contained in the immunoSEQ output, filtering matching that applied to full-length reads could not be performed. To assign V/J genes and CDR3, sequences were annotated against IMGT germline references using PyIR, a Python wrapper for IgBLAST v1.9. Reads with weak V/J assignments (E-value above 1e-6), missing CDR3, stop codons, out-of-frame junctions, or ambiguous translated residues were removed. V3J clonotypes were defined as sequences sharing an identical inferred V gene, J gene, and CDR3 amino acid sequence. Percentage overlap between repertoires was computed as shared unique clonotypes divided by the size of the smaller repertoire. Richness of each repertoire was evaluated using RTK rarefaction, the Chao1 estimator, and Recon v2.1 estimates of unobserved clonotypes. Generation probabilities for all TCRbeta clonotypes obtained by the gDNA method from a handful of donors were computed using OLGA. In its TCRdb copy, this immuneACCESS table keeps in-frame sequences only and misses some clones. Where compared with another copy, unresolved V genes explain less than half of these, and the others have no known cause. V and J calls and clone size are given by that table; D and trimming were obtained from the DNA. A total of 850,000 to 1,200,000 clones appear in this sample, around 74% of them only once. Of the sample, approximately 1.5% falls within the top ten clones.

The research as a whole found: Naive subsets generally had larger estimated clonotype richness than memory subsets did. Sampling was restricted to blood, and TCR repertoires in tissues likely differ from the TCR repertoires found in blood. When several donors were compared, the shared fraction of clonotypes was 5% to 6.5% for naive CD4, around 3.6% for naive CD8, 2% to 2.5% for memory CD4, and around 0.4% for memory CD8. Because the study included only a small number of donors, the genetic and exposure-history diversity represented was limited. Pairwise subsampling indicated that sequencing depth was expected to affect the degree of clonotype sharing among donors. Even with the large sequencing depth, rarefaction of the sorted-subset datasets indicated that sequencing was incomplete. Compared with non-shared clonotypes, the clonotypes found in all four sorted-subset donors had higher generation probabilities.

The donors were healthy, HIV-negative adults with no recently reported acute infections or vaccinations. Only Caucasian adults living in Nashville, Tennessee, USA were represented among the donors. CD4+ T cells were enriched by magnetic negative selection, after which naive cells were positively selected on CD45RA and the negative fraction was taken as the memory subset. Blood was collected by leukapheresis, and PBMCs were isolated by Ficoll-Histopaque density gradient centrifugation and then cryopreserved in liquid nitrogen vapor phase. Purity and quantity of every magnetically sorted T cell population were checked by analytical flow cytometry. Genomic DNA was isolated from each sorted fraction and quantified by UV absorbance on a Nanodrop 2000c.

The clonotype was recovered from a man aged 18 to 30 in good health. The rearranged chain carries TRBV5-4 and TRBJ2-3; 6 matching bases give a weak D call of TRBD1. Sequenced input: memory CD4+ T cells sorted from blood. The cell subset or site label for this specimen denotes: CD45RA-negative fraction. The nucleotides are TGTGCCAGCAGCCCGGGACAATCCACAGATACGCAGTATTTT. It encodes CASSPGQSTDTQYF.